These 5 T cell receptor beta chains originate from one sample sequenced in a study of cytomegalovirus exposure and HLA in healthy donors. The primer mix had 60 Vbeta and 13 Jbeta primers. Assay used: immunoSEQ multiplex PCR; TCRdb lists only in-frame clones, some missing. This sample's clone table lists approximately 30,000 clones. Sequenced material: PBMCs. Every receptor here comes from a middle-aged woman in good health and CMV-seropositive.

The V call is TRBV5-1, the J call TRBJ2-7, with 7 bases aligning to TRBD2. CDR3 length: 15 amino acids. CDR1 is SGHRS and CDR2 is YFSETQ in the germline V gene. V lost 4 bases, J lost 2 bases, and 9 bases stayed unmatched. CDR3 protein: CASSTGRERTYEQYF. In nucleotides, the CDR3 is TGCGCCAGCAGCACGGGGCGGGAGAGAACCTACGAGCAGTACTTC.

The chain couples TRBV4-2 to TRBJ2-7; 10 bases agree with TRBD2. In germline, CDR1 is LGHNA, CDR2 YNFKEQ. The length of the CDR3 is 16 residues. V gave up 4 bases and J gave up 3 bases; unmatched junction bases: 9. CDR3 bases: TGTGCCAGCAGCCCAAGTAGGCTAGCGGGAGTCTACGAGCAGTACTTC. It yields the protein CASSPSRLAGVYEQYF.

With respect to this clone: One end of the junction does not line up with germline, which may come from a read error. The chain combines TRBV5-1 with TRBJ1-4; TRBD1 matches 8 bases. Germline CDR1 and CDR2: SGHRS and YFSETQ. The CDR3 spans 16 residues. The CDR3 sequence is CVSSLVGTGANEKLFF. The CDR3 DNA is TGCGTCAGCAGCTTGGTAGGGACAGGAGCTAATGAAAAACTGTTTTTT. Combining the CDR3 with reference TRBV5-1 and TRBJ1-4 gives the whole variable domain KAGVTQTPRYLIKTRGQQVTLSCSPISGHRSVSWYQQTPGQGLQFLFEYFSETQRNKGNFPGRFSGRQFSNSRSEMNVSTLELGDSALYLCVSSLVGTGANEKLFFGSGTQLSVL.

The chain is built from TRBV7-8 and TRBJ2-1, with 9 bases fitting TRBD2. The CDR3 is made up of 16 amino acids. The V segment lost 2 bases and the J segment 5 bases; nucleotides outside the gene matches: 7. CDR1 is SGHVS and CDR2 is FQNEAQ in the germline V gene. CDR3: CASSLWSSGNNNEQFF. CDR3 in DNA: TGTGCCAGCAGCTTATGGTCTAGCGGGAATAACAATGAGCAGTTCTTC.

The J gene is TRBJ2-6, the V gene TRBV4-2, with D maybe TRBD1 (6 bases). V shed 7 bases and J shed 0 bases, with 13 bases lying between them. This CDR3 is 16 amino acids long. Germline V gives CDR1 LGHNA, CDR2 YNFKEQ. The CDR3 nucleotides are TGTGCCAGCACCGGGACAAGTAGCTCTGGGGCCAACGTCCTGACTTTC. Its translation is CASTGTSSSGANVLTF.